The TCR beta chain under discussion was sequenced for a study of CD8 T cells in Susac syndrome. Study as a whole: At the time their blood was drawn, patients with Susac syndrome were either therapy-naive, on corticosteroids (with some of them also receiving intravenous immunoglobulin), or on intravenous immunoglobulin alone.

High-throughput TCR beta sequencing covered peripheral CD8+ and CD4+ T cells. Random-hexamer reverse transcription was applied to about 0.45 to 1 ug RNA. TCRdb ran MiXCR on the immunoSEQ multiplex PCR reads and lists one entry per CDR3 protein. Seen here are 120,000 to 150,000 distinct CDR3 sequences, nearly 97% observed once, and the top ten hold 0.084%. The material sequenced was CD4+ T cells from PBMCs. The receptor comes from a human donor with Susac syndrome.

This CDR3 reads CASSKKTGGTMVNYGYTF. CDR3 in DNA: TGTGCCAGCAGTAAAAAGACAGGGGGCACCATGGTTAACTATGGCTACACCTTC. The chain carries TRBV27 and TRBJ1-2; 10 bases match TRBD1. Germline V CDR1 and CDR2: MNHEY, SMNVEV (reference sequence). The CDR3 sequence is 18 residues long. Trimming took 5 bases from V and 1 from J; bases not matched to a gene: 13.